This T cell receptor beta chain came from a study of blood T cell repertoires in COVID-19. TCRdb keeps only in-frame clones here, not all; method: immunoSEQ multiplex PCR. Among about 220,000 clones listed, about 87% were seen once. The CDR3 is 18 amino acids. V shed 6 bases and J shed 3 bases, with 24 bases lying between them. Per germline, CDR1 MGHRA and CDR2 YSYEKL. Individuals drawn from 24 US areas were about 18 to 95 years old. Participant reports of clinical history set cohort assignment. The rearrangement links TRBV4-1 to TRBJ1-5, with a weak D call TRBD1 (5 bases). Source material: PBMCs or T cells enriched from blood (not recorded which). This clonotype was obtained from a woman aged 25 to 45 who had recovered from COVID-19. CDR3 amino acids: CASSLLGGEVSHNQPQHF. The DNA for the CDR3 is TGCGCCAGCAGTCTCTTGGGGGGGGAAGTCAGCCACAATCAGCCCCAGCATTTT.